One and the same sample provided the 20 T cell receptor beta chains below, sequenced in a study of T-cell reconstitution after alpha-beta-depleted transplantation in children. Molecular barcoding with unique molecular identifiers was used for the TCRbeta library. TCRdb called the PCR reads again in MiXCR, with one record for every CDR3 protein. This sample has some 95,000 distinct CDR3 sequences, with less than 25% found just once. The sequences come from PBMCs, collected before TCRalphabeta/CD19-depleted stem cell transplant. These receptors originate from a boy between 2 and 10 years old with acute lymphoblastic leukemia, due to receive a stem cell transplant.

This rearrangement joins TRBV6-4 to TRBJ2-2; 7 bases fit TRBD1. This CDR3 region has 15 residues. Germline V gene lookup returns CDR1 MRHNA and CDR2 SNTAGT. With 2 bases clipped from V and 4 bases from J, the junction kept 4 bases outside the gene matches. CDR3 bases: TGTGCCAGCAGTGACATTGCAGGGGGCACCGGGGAGCTGTTTTTT. This encodes CASSDIAGGTGELFF.

The gene calls are TRBV10-3 and TRBJ2-5; D gene unclear. The germline V and J ends were trimmed by 0 bases and 2 bases, with 1 base remaining between them. This CDR3 is 12 amino acids long. Germline V gene data show CDR1 as ENHRY and CDR2 as SYGVKD. CDR3 amino acids: CAISESQETQYF. CDR3 DNA sequence: TGTGCCATCAGTGAGTCACAAGAGACCCAGTACTTC.

This chain joins TRBV29-1 and TRBJ1-1; possible D gene TRBD1, 5 bases. This CDR3 spans 12 amino acids. V was clipped by 7 bases and J by 5 bases, with 14 bases between them. Germline V CDR1 and CDR2: SQVTM, ANQGSEA. CDR3 region: CSDLRGGTEAFF. Here the CDR3 DNA reads TGCAGCGACTTGCGCGGGGGAACTGAAGCTTTCTTT.

This clonotype occurred once. The rearrangement uses TRBV12-3 or TRBV12-4 and TRBJ2-3, with TRBD2 matching over 9 bases. V trimming: 3 bases; J trimming: 1 base; junction bases outside the gene matches: 2. This CDR3 comprises 15 residues. CDR3: CASSLRTSGTDTQYF. The CDR3 DNA follows: TGTGCCAGCAGTTTGCGGACTAGCGGCACAGATACGCAGTATTTT.

This clonotype occurred a few times. The chain recombines TRBV6-5 with TRBJ1-5; D possibly corresponds to TRBD1 (6 bases). Germline CDR1 is MNHEY and CDR2 is SVGAGI. V lost 8 bases and J 6 bases, leaving 17 bases between the germline ends. This CDR3 is built from 14 residues. The CDR3 reads CASRSTGNGQPQHF. The DNA of the CDR3 is TGTGCCAGCCGGTCTACAGGGAACGGTCAGCCCCAGCATTTT.

This clonotype has a handful of counts. CDR3 in DNA: TGCAGTGCTAGGACAGCTAACTATGGCTACACCTTC. Translating gives CSARTANYGYTF. This rearrangement joins TRBV20-1 to TRBJ1-2, with D maybe TRBD1 (5 bases). Germline V CDR1 and CDR2: DFQATT, SNEGSKA (reference sequence). V was shortened by 3 bases and J by 0 bases, with 5 bases between the two germline ends. This CDR3 has 12 residues.

This clonotype was recorded many times. The rearrangement uses TRBV5-1 and TRBJ1-1; D gene uncertain. Trimming cost V 4 bases and J 3 bases, with 13 bases left between them. Germline V gene sequence: CDR1 SGHRS, CDR2 YFSETQ. This CDR3 has 14 residues. Here the CDR3 DNA reads TGCGCCAGCAGCAGCGGGCCCGGGGACACTGAAGCTTTCTTT. It is translated as CASSSGPGDTEAFF.

In nucleotides, the CDR3 is TGTGCCAGCAGTTTAAAGGGGGGATCCTACGAGCAGTACTTC. It specifies CASSLKGGSYEQYF. The chain joins TRBV27 to TRBJ2-7, with D perhaps matching TRBD1 or TRBD2 (6 bases each). V lost 2 bases, J lost 1 base, and 9 bases lay in between. The CDR3 loop spans 14 amino acids. From germline, CDR1 is MNHEY and CDR2 SMNVEV (reference sequence).

The V and J genes are TRBV12-3 or TRBV12-4 and TRBJ2-5, with D tentatively TRBD2 (7 bases). The CDR3 contains 15 residues. The V and J ends lost 6 bases and 2 bases respectively, with 16 bases between them. DNA for the CDR3: TGTGCCAGCAGCCTACAAAGGGGGGGTCAAGAGACCCAGTACTTC. Translated, it gives CASSLQRGGQETQYF.

V is TRBV4-1 and J is TRBJ1-2; weak D call: TRBD1 (6 bases). Germline V gene data show CDR1 as MGHRA and CDR2 as YSYEKL. Trimming took 10 bases from V and 3 from J, leaving 18 bases between them. This CDR3 is built from 14 residues. The CDR3 loop reads CATNRQAGDYGYTF. DNA of the CDR3: TGCGCCACCAATCGACAGGCAGGGGACTATGGCTACACCTTC.

This clonotype has just a few counts. This chain uses TRBV6-2 or TRBV6-3 with TRBJ2-1; D call uncertain. Between the trimmed V and J ends, which lost 6 bases and 6 bases, there was a span of 9 bases. This CDR3 comprises 12 residues. CDR1 is MNHEY, CDR2 SVGEGT, per germline. In DNA, the CDR3 is TGTGCCAGCAGCCTCCTGGCCAATGAGCAGTTCTTC. Encoded protein: CASSLLANEQFF.

This clonotype was seen more than once but under ten times. The rearrangement uses TRBV6-5 and TRBJ2-2, with 9 positions matching TRBD2. From germline, CDR1 is MNHEY and CDR2 SVGAGI. The J segment lost 4 bases and the V segment lost 3 bases, leaving 6 bases of the junction unmatched. The length of the CDR3 is 16 residues. CDR3 sequence reads: CASSYSISGSTGELFF. The CDR3 DNA sequence: TGTGCCAGCAGTTATTCCATTAGCGGGAGCACCGGGGAGCTGTTTTTT.

This rearrangement joins TRBV4-1 to TRBJ2-7; 8 positions match TRBD2. The CDR3 covers 16 residues. The junction had 4 bases not matched to a gene; V was cut back by 0 bases and J by 0 bases. Germline V gene data show CDR1 as MGHRA and CDR2 as YSYEKL. CDR3 residues: CASSQEALAGSYEQYF. The CDR3 nucleotides read TGCGCCAGCAGCCAAGAAGCGCTAGCGGGCTCCTACGAGCAGTACTTC.

The V gene is TRBV18, the J gene TRBJ2-5, with 8 bases aligning to TRBD2. V shed 3 bases, J shed 4 bases, and the junction held 4 bases outside the gene matches. CDR1 KGHSH and CDR2 LQKENI come from the germline V gene. The CDR3 extends over 14 amino acids. The CDR3 sequence is CASSPGTSRETQYF. The CDR3 nucleotides read TGTGCCAGCTCACCCGGGACTAGTCGAGAGACCCAGTACTTC.

This clonotype was seen more than once but under ten times. The CDR3 loop reads CASSLNDRSNSPLHF. The DNA for the CDR3 is TGTGCCAGCAGTCTGAACGACAGGAGTAATTCACCCCTCCACTTT. V gene TRBV28 combines with J gene TRBJ1-6, with D possibly TRBD1 on 6 matching bases. The V gene lost 5 bases and the J gene lost 6 bases, with 14 bases spanning the gap. The germline CDR1 and CDR2 sequences are MDHEN and SYDVKM. This CDR3 has 15 residues.

This clonotype has only a few counts. The V call is TRBV12-3 or TRBV12-4, the J call TRBJ1-1; D call uncertain. CDR3 size: 14 residues. V lost 2 bases to trimming and J lost 6 bases, with 13 bases between them. CDR3: CASSLWRAGAEAFF. The CDR3 coding sequence is TGTGCCAGCAGTTTATGGAGGGCTGGCGCTGAAGCTTTCTTT.

This clonotype was observed many times. The rearrangement uses TRBV12-3 or TRBV12-4 and TRBJ2-5; D unclear. The ends were cut back, 6 bases at V and 5 bases at J, with 16 bases in the middle. The CDR3 runs 14 residues. The CDR3 sequence is CASRFSINEETQYF. For the CDR3, the DNA is TGTGCCAGCAGATTTAGCATTAACGAGGAGACCCAGTACTTC.

The rearrangement links TRBV5-1 to TRBJ2-3; D is possibly TRBD2 (6 bases). The CDR3 has 14 residues. Trimming shortened V by 3 bases and J by 2 bases, and 10 bases separated the two germline ends. Germline CDR1 and CDR2: SGHRS and YFSETQ. The CDR3 reads CASSSGLHTDTQYF. The CDR3 DNA follows: TGCGCCAGCAGCTCGGGACTCCACACAGATACGCAGTATTTT.

This clonotype was counted only a few times. V is TRBV5-1 and J is TRBJ2-1; TRBD2 matches at 7 bases. This CDR3 spans 17 amino acids. The germline V gene has CDR1 SGHRS and CDR2 YFSETQ. Losses at the gene ends were 2 bases for V and 8 bases for J; bases not matched to a gene: 16. In DNA, the CDR3 is TGCGCCAGCAGCTTCTCATATCCTAGCGGAGGTAGGGATGAGCAGTTCTTC. Its translation is CASSFSYPSGGRDEQFF.

The chain has TRBV20-1 and TRBJ2-3; the match to TRBD2 covers 11 bases. This CDR3 comprises 17 residues. After removal of 4 bases from V and 2 bases from J, the junction contained 11 bases not matched to a gene. The germline CDR1 and CDR2 sequences are DFQATT and SNEGSKA (reference sequence). In DNA, the CDR3 is TGCAGTGCTACCCAAGGGACTAGCGGAGGGGCCACAGATACGCAGTATTTT. As protein: CSATQGTSGGATDTQYF.